Listed below are T cell receptor beta chains from one sample, sequenced in a study of regulatory T cells in long-lasting Graves disease. TCRdb reprocessed the multiplex PCR reads with MiXCR, giving one entry per CDR3 protein. The sample lists about 530,000 distinct CDR3 sequences, roughly 15% occurring once. These data also formed part of another study, on T cells in Graves' hyperthyroidism and ophthalmopathy.

Sequences were derived from peripheral blood mononuclear cells (PBMCs), sampled at new diagnosis, from a patient treated with antithyroid drugs. Receptors originate from a woman aged 35-60 years with Graves disease. Each CDR3 is given with its conserved first and last residue. D genes are given only for firm matches. Size is stated for part of the rows, as once, few or many counts, or as a class when the clone is expanded.

v_call,j_call,d_call,clone_size,cdr3_aa,cdr3_nt
TRBV2,TRBJ2-7,.,many,CASSPGPIYEQYF,TGCGCCAGCAGTCCCGGGCCCATCTACGAGCAGTACTTC
TRBV7-9,TRBJ1-2,.,many,CASSDRTASDGYTF,TGTGCCAGCAGCGACAGGACAGCATCGGATGGCTACACCTTC
TRBV30,TRBJ2-5,TRBD1,few,CAWSLSGQRRKETQYF,TGTGCCTGGAGTTTGTCGGGACAGAGGAGAAAAGAGACCCAGTACTTC
TRBV10-3,TRBJ2-1,TRBD2,many,CAISEIGRLAGPGGFF,TGTGCCATCAGTGAAATAGGAAGGCTAGCGGGGCCTGGAGGATTCTTC
TRBV5-1,TRBJ2-2,.,.,CASKEGTNTGELFF,TGCGCCAGCAAGGAGGGAACAAACACCGGGGAGCTGTTTTTT
TRBV3-1,TRBJ1-1,.,.,CASRRVDSGKAFF,TGTGCCAGCAGACGTGTGGACTCAGGGAAAGCTTTCTTT
TRBV18,TRBJ2-3,TRBD2,few,CASSPISGGAGDTQYF,TGTGCCAGCTCACCAATTAGCGGGGGGGCCGGTGATACGCAGTATTTT
TRBV28,TRBJ1-4,.,few,CASNRGAAVNEKLFF,TGTGCCAGCAATCGGGGGGCGGCCGTGAATGAAAAACTGTTTTTT
TRBV6-2/TRBV6-3,TRBJ2-7,TRBD1,.,CASSEGAAPGTGGKQYF,TGTGCCAGCAGTGAAGGGGCGGCCCCCGGGACAGGGGGGAAGCAGTACTTC
TRBV27,TRBJ2-1,TRBD1,many,CASSMGQGVAEQFF,TGTGCCAGCAGTATGGGACAGGGTGTGGCTGAGCAGTTCTTC
TRBV11-2,TRBJ2-1,.,.,CASSPRGGLWDEQFF,TGTGCCAGCAGCCCGAGGGGGGGCCTTTGGGATGAGCAGTTCTTC
TRBV27,TRBJ1-4,.,many,CASSLRPTNEKLFF,TGTGCCAGCAGTTTGAGGCCGACTAATGAAAAACTGTTTTTT
TRBV3-1,TRBJ2-1,.,few,CASSQGGRLGENEQFF,TGTGCCAGCAGCCAAGGAGGCCGCCTCGGAGAAAATGAGCAGTTCTTC
TRBV3-1,TRBJ1-4,.,many,CASSQGTTTTNEKLFF,TGTGCCAGCAGCCAAGGAACGACGACAACTAATGAAAAACTGTTTTTT
TRBV5-1,TRBJ2-1,TRBD1,few,CASSPGDRSEYNEQFF,TGCGCCAGCAGCCCGGGGGACAGGTCGGAATACAATGAGCAGTTCTTC
TRBV7-8,TRBJ2-5,TRBD1,many,CASSTGGAWETQYF,TGTGCCAGCAGCACAGGGGGCGCCTGGGAGACCCAGTACTTC
TRBV6-2/TRBV6-3,TRBJ2-1,TRBD2,.,CASSPTSGGRYNEQFF,TGTGCCAGCAGTCCAACTAGCGGGGGCCGTTACAATGAGCAGTTCTTC
TRBV3-1,TRBJ2-1,TRBD2,few,CASSGLAGSNEQFF,TGTGCCAGCTCGGGGCTAGCGGGGTCGAATGAGCAGTTCTTC
TRBV6-4,TRBJ2-2,.,.,CASTGVTGELFF,TGTGCCAGCACGGGGGTAACCGGGGAGCTGTTTTTT
TRBV5-6,TRBJ1-2,TRBD1,.,CASSTRQGVYHYGYTF,TGTGCCAGCAGCACGAGACAGGGCGTTTATCACTATGGCTACACCTTC
TRBV6-5,TRBJ1-1,TRBD1,many,CASSYSLTGEGGTEAFF,TGTGCCAGCAGTTACTCTCTCACAGGGGAAGGTGGCACTGAAGCTTTCTTT
TRBV20-1,TRBJ1-1,TRBD1,many,CSANYRTGGTEAFF,TGCAGTGCTAACTACCGGACAGGCGGCACTGAAGCTTTCTTT
TRBV19,TRBJ1-1,.,.,CASTLKGLLNTEAFF,TGTGCCAGTACCCTGAAGGGTCTTCTGAACACTGAAGCTTTCTTT
TRBV7-3,TRBJ1-2,.,many,CASSTRTGTNYGYTF,TGTGCCAGCAGCACCAGGACCGGAACTAACTATGGCTACACCTTC
TRBV29-1,TRBJ1-2,.,few,CSVEDQNYGYTF,TGCAGCGTTGAAGATCAAAACTATGGCTACACCTTC
TRBV7-2,TRBJ2-5,.,many,CASSSTRGGQETQYF,TGTGCCAGCAGCTCTACCAGGGGTGGCCAAGAGACCCAGTACTTC
TRBV5-1,TRBJ2-3,.,.,CASSTDGGVTDTQYF,TGCGCCAGCAGCACGGACGGCGGGGTTACAGATACGCAGTATTTT
TRBV5-1,TRBJ1-1,.,many,CASSLSLANTEAFF,TGCGCCAGCAGCTTGTCGCTAGCGAACACTGAAGCTTTCTTT
TRBV6-1,TRBJ1-3,.,many,CASTLTESGNTIYF,TGTGCCAGCACCCTGACCGAGTCTGGAAACACCATATATTTT
TRBV13,TRBJ1-1,.,many,CASSLMQNTEAFF,TGTGCCAGCAGCTTAATGCAGAACACTGAAGCTTTCTTT
TRBV7-2,TRBJ2-5,.,.,CASSLNRAETQYF,TGTGCCAGCAGCTTAAACCGGGCGGAGACCCAGTACTTC